Presented here are 30 T cell receptor beta chains from one specimen sequenced in a study of siplizumab effects on memory and regulatory T cells. Method: immunoSEQ multiplex PCR; TCRdb's copy keeps in-frame clones and lacks some. The sample carries tens of thousands of clones, under 98% recorded once. The sequencing sample was made of naive CD4+ T cells sorted from blood. These receptors were collected from a human donor in good health.

This rearrangement joins TRBV27 to TRBJ2-1; 10 bases map to TRBD1. This CDR3 has 15 residues. Germline V gives CDR1 MNHEY, CDR2 SMNVEV (reference sequence). J lost 6 bases, V lost 6 bases, and 8 bases had no gene match. The DNA for the CDR3 is TGTGCCAGCAGCACAGACAGGGGGCCTTTCAATGAGCAGTTCTTC. Translating it yields CASSTDRGPFNEQFF.

The CDR3 DNA follows: TGTGCCAGCAGTACTGCAGGGGGCGGGACCTACGAGCAGTACTTC. Protein: CASSTAGGGTYEQYF. The chain links TRBV6-1 to TRBJ2-7; TRBD1 agrees at 8 bases. Germline V gene lookup returns CDR1 MNHNS and CDR2 SASEGT. This CDR3 region has 15 residues. Trimming cost V 5 bases and J 2 bases; bases outside gene matches: 8.

The gene calls are TRBV9 and TRBJ1-5; no clear D gene. The CDR3 runs to 14 residues. The germline V gene encodes CDR1 SGDLS and CDR2 YYNGEE. Trimming left V 0 bases short and J 4 bases short, with 8 bases between. Written as DNA, the CDR3 is TGTGCCAGCAGCGTAGACGGTGGGAATCAGCCCCAGCATTTT. Encoded protein: CASSVDGGNQPQHF.

J is TRBJ1-2 and V is TRBV6-6, with TRBD1 matching 10 bases. In germline, CDR1 is MNHNY, CDR2 SVGAGI (reference sequence). J lost 8 bases, V lost 6 bases, and 6 bases had no gene match. The CDR3 has 13 amino acids. The CDR3 nucleotides are TGTGCCAGCAGACCAGGGACAGGGGAGGGCTACACCTTC. It specifies CASRPGTGEGYTF.

This chain uses TRBV9 with TRBJ2-7; either TRBD1 or TRBD2 may fit D (5 bases each). Trimming left V 4 bases short and J 9 bases short, with 23 bases between. This CDR3 has 15 amino acids. The germline CDR1 and CDR2 sequences are SGDLS and YYNGEE. As DNA, the CDR3 is TGTGCCAGCAGCTTTGGGACGCAGCCGTTGGTGGGGCAGTACTTC. Amino acids: CASSFGTQPLVGQYF.

The J gene is TRBJ1-1, the V gene TRBV6-5; the D is unclear. The CDR3 is made up of 13 amino acids. Germline CDR1 is MNHEY and CDR2 is SVGAGI. Between the trimmed V and J ends, which lost 1 base and 0 bases, there was a span of 3 bases. CDR3 sequence: CASSYLVNTEAFF. The CDR3 DNA sequence: TGTGCCAGCAGTTACTTGGTGAACACTGAAGCTTTCTTT.

This clone was recorded once. The chain is built from TRBV7-9 and TRBJ1-5, with D uncertain. The V end lost 5 bases, the J end lost 7 bases, and 12 bases lay between the germline ends. The length of the CDR3 is 13 residues. Per the germline V gene, CDR1 is SEHNR and CDR2 is FQNEAQ (reference sequence). For the CDR3, the DNA is TGTGCCAGCAGCACGTCCGAGGGCCAGCCCCAGCATTTT. Residues: CASSTSEGQPQHF.

This sequence joins TRBV6-4 and TRBJ2-7; no reliable D call. CDR1 is MRHNA, CDR2 SNTAGT, per germline. The ends were cut back, 6 bases at V and 3 bases at J, with 18 bases in the middle. The CDR3 covers 15 residues. DNA of the CDR3: TGTGCCAGCAGACGATCGTCAGATTCAAGCTACGAGCAGTACTTC. It codes for CASRRSSDSSYEQYF.

V and J are TRBV5-4 and TRBJ1-1, with 7 nucleotides matching TRBD1. The CDR3 covers 15 residues. Per the germline V gene, CDR1 is SGHNT and CDR2 is YYREEE (reference sequence). Germline trimming cut 0 bases from V and 11 bases from J; bases unmatched to any gene: 13. The CDR3 coding sequence is TGTGCCAGCAGCTTGGACCAGAGGACAGGCTCGGGGGCTTTCTTT. This gives the protein CASSLDQRTGSGAFF.

The gene calls are TRBV18 and TRBJ2-3, with TRBD1 matching 9 bases. V trimming: 3 bases; J trimming: 2 bases; junction bases outside the gene matches: 9. Per germline, CDR1 KGHSH and CDR2 LQKENI. The CDR3 runs 17 residues. The CDR3 coding sequence is TGTGCCAGCTCACCTTTCGGACAGGGGACGGTCACAGATACGCAGTATTTT. Translating it yields CASSPFGQGTVTDTQYF.

V is TRBV5-1 and J is TRBJ2-3; TRBD2 agrees at 8 bases. Germline V gene lookup returns CDR1 SGHRS and CDR2 YFSETQ. V trimming: 3 bases; J trimming: 0 bases; junction bases outside the gene matches: 3. The CDR3 loop spans 15 amino acids. CDR3 protein: CASSSTSVSTDTQYF. The CDR3 DNA follows: TGCGCCAGCAGCTCGACTAGCGTCAGCACAGATACGCAGTATTTT.

J is TRBJ1-1 and V is TRBV2; a possible D gene is TRBD1 (5 bases). V was cut by 5 bases and J by 0 bases, with 7 bases left in between. The CDR3 is made up of 13 amino acids. In germline, CDR1 is SNHLY, CDR2 FYNNEI. DNA for the CDR3: TGTGCCAGCAGTAGGACACTGAACACTGAAGCTTTCTTT. Translation: CASSRTLNTEAFF.

The rearrangement links TRBV27 to TRBJ1-2; TRBD1 matches 7 bases. The CDR3 covers 16 residues. Unmatched junction bases numbered 16, after V lost 3 bases and J lost 9 bases. Germline loops: CDR1 MNHEY, CDR2 SMNVEV (reference sequence). The CDR3 region is CASSFHDRVGVGSYTF. The CDR3, as DNA: TGTGCCAGCAGTTTCCACGACAGGGTTGGTGTGGGAAGCTACACCTTC.

This clone appeared a few times. The CDR3 region has the DNA TGCGCCAGCAGCCTAAGCGGGAGTATTGCCGGGGAGCTGTTTTTT. This encodes CASSLSGSIAGELFF. The rearrangement joins TRBV4-1 to TRBJ2-2, with TRBD2 matching over 8 bases. Trimming took 4 bases from V and 6 from J; bases not matched to a gene: 7. The CDR3 has 15 amino acids. The germline V gene encodes CDR1 MGHRA and CDR2 YSYEKL.

This rearrangement joins TRBV7-2 to TRBJ2-1; 8 positions match TRBD1. Germline CDR1 SGHTA, CDR2 FQGNSA. This CDR3 has 17 amino acids. The J segment lost 1 base and the V segment lost 5 bases, leaving 10 bases of the junction unmatched. CDR3 residues: CASSPQDRELSYNEQFF. The CDR3 DNA sequence: TGTGCCAGCAGCCCCCAGGACAGGGAACTTTCCTACAATGAGCAGTTCTTC.

This rearrangement joins TRBV7-2 to TRBJ2-5; 8 bases map to TRBD2. This CDR3 spans 15 amino acids. Germline lookup yields CDR1 SGHTA and CDR2 FQGNSA. J lost 4 bases, V lost 1 base, and 5 bases had no gene match. CDR3 nucleotides: TGTGCCAGCAGCTTAGATTTCACTAGCGGAGAGACCCAGTACTTC. Amino acids: CASSLDFTSGETQYF.

The rearrangement links TRBV5-1 to TRBJ2-3, with TRBD2 identical over 10 bases. Germline trimming cut 4 bases from V and 0 bases from J; bases unmatched to any gene: 2. Germline V gives CDR1 SGHRS, CDR2 YFSETQ. The CDR3 loop spans 15 amino acids. For the CDR3, the DNA is TGCGCCAGCAGCCCACTAGCGGGGAGCACAGATACGCAGTATTTT. It codes for CASSPLAGSTDTQYF.

The sample holds one count of this clone. The chain uses TRBV10-3 and TRBJ1-3; weak D call: TRBD1 (5 bases). V was clipped by 0 bases and J by 0 bases, with 21 bases between them. Germline V gene lookup returns CDR1 ENHRY and CDR2 SYGVKD. This CDR3 is 20 amino acids long. CDR3 protein: CAISESLPGTVLSSGNTIYF. The CDR3, as DNA: TGTGCCATCAGTGAGTCTTTGCCAGGGACGGTGTTAAGCTCTGGAAACACCATATATTTT.

The chain has TRBV5-4 and TRBJ1-4; D may be TRBD1 (5 bases). The ends were cut back, 1 base at V and 10 bases at J, with 11 bases in the middle. The CDR3 sequence is 13 residues long. Germline CDR1 reads SGHNT; CDR2 reads YYREEE (reference sequence). CDR3 bases: TGTGCCAGCAGCTTGCCAGGGCCGGGAAAACTGTTTTTT. It codes for CASSLPGPGKLFF.

This rearrangement joins TRBV28 to TRBJ2-7; D ambiguous. The CDR3 is 14 residues long. The germline V and J ends were trimmed by 2 bases and 2 bases, with 10 bases remaining between them. From germline, CDR1 is MDHEN and CDR2 SYDVKM. CDR3 in DNA: TGTGCCAGCAGTTTACATACCAGAGCCTACGAGCAGTACTTC. The encoded protein is CASSLHTRAYEQYF.

This clone was seen only once. The chain uses TRBV7-9 and TRBJ2-3, with TRBD2 matching over 10 bases. CDR1 is SEHNR, CDR2 FQNEAQ, per germline (reference sequence). V shed 3 bases and J 5 bases; nucleotides not matched to a gene: 2. The CDR3 consists of 14 residues. The CDR3 DNA sequence: TGTGCCAGCAGCTTGGGACTAGCGATAGATACGCAGTATTTT. It encodes CASSLGLAIDTQYF.

This chain uses TRBV15 with TRBJ2-3; TRBD2 might be the D (6 bases). Deletions cut 2 bases from V and 3 bases from J, with 18 bases between. Germline CDR1 LNHNV, CDR2 YYDKDF (reference sequence). This CDR3 is 17 amino acids long. As DNA, the CDR3 is TGTGCCACCAGCAGAACTCCGGGACTCCCGACTACAGATACGCAGTATTTT. It encodes CATSRTPGLPTTDTQYF.

The gene calls are TRBV4-1 and TRBJ2-7, with D possibly TRBD1 on 6 matching bases. The CDR3 loop spans 16 amino acids. Germline CDR1 and CDR2: MGHRA and YSYEKL. The germline V and J ends were trimmed by 3 bases and 6 bases, with 21 bases remaining between them. CDR3 sequence: CASSHPKSRGVTEQYF. The CDR3 region has the DNA TGCGCCAGCAGCCATCCGAAATCCAGGGGCGTTACCGAGCAGTACTTC.

This chain links TRBV27 with TRBJ1-2; D may be TRBD1 (6 bases). V shed 2 bases and J shed 5 bases, with 12 bases lying between them. Germline CDR1 is MNHEY and CDR2 is SMNVEV (reference sequence). This CDR3 is 14 amino acids long. The CDR3 loop reads CASSLTGARYGYTF. CDR3 coding DNA: TGTGCCAGCAGTTTAACGGGGGCGCGGTATGGCTACACCTTC.

The chain recombines TRBV6-4 with TRBJ2-3, with a tentative D call TRBD2 (5 bases). The CDR3 runs 15 residues. Germline CDR1 is MRHNA and CDR2 is SNTAGT. Deletions cut 2 bases from V and 1 base from J, with 10 bases between. The CDR3 DNA sequence: TGTGCCAGCAGTGACGGAGGACGGGGCACAGATACGCAGTATTTT. Amino acid sequence: CASSDGGRGTDTQYF.

The chain uses TRBV7-6 and TRBJ2-2; 8 bases are shared with TRBD2. CDR1 SGHVS and CDR2 FNYEAQ come from the germline V gene. The CDR3 is 15 amino acids. The V gene end was trimmed by 5 bases and the J gene end by 0 bases; junction bases not matched to a gene: 2. The CDR3 spells CASSPGRANTGELFF. For the CDR3, the DNA is TGTGCCAGCAGCCCCGGGAGGGCGAACACCGGGGAGCTGTTTTTT.

The V gene is TRBV7-9, the J gene TRBJ1-1, with D unclear. The CDR3 is made up of 13 amino acids. Trimming took off 5 bases at V and 1 base at J, with 8 bases between the two ends. Per germline, CDR1 SEHNR and CDR2 FQNEAQ (reference sequence). The CDR3 loop is CASSPGANTEAFF. For the CDR3, the DNA is TGTGCCAGCAGCCCCGGTGCGAACACTGAAGCTTTCTTT.

The chain combines TRBV19 with TRBJ1-5, with D unclear. V shed 5 bases and J shed 7 bases, with 12 bases lying between them. This CDR3 is 13 amino acids long. CDR1 and CDR2 (germline): LNHDA, SQIVND (reference sequence). CDR3 protein: CASSARPSQPQHF. The CDR3 nucleotides are TGTGCCAGTAGTGCCAGGCCCAGCCAGCCCCAGCATTTT. The variable domain in full, completed from reference TRBV19 and TRBJ1-5, reads DGGITQSPKYLFRKEGQNVTLSCEQNLNHDAMYWYRQDPGQGLRLIYYSQIVNDFQKGDIAEGYSVSREKKESFPLTVTSAQKNPTAFYLCASSARPSQPQHFGDGTRLSIL.

The chain joins TRBV28 to TRBJ2-7, with D hard to call. This CDR3 has 16 amino acids. Germline assignment: CDR1 MDHEN and CDR2 SYDVKM. V lost 0 bases and J 0 bases, leaving 12 bases between the germline ends. The CDR3 here is CASSLWGSESSYEQYF. CDR3 coding DNA: TGTGCCAGCAGTTTATGGGGCAGCGAGAGCTCCTACGAGCAGTACTTC.

This clone occurred once. The chain links TRBV21-1 to TRBJ1-1; no check of the table's D call, TRBD1, against the DNA was made. TRBV21-1 is a known pseudogene. The CDR3 extends over 18 amino acids. CDR3 sequence (DNA): TGTGCCAGCAGCAAACACCAGGGGTCACCGCAATTGAACACTGAAGCTTTCTTT. Protein product: CASSKHQGSPQLNTEAFF.